The 11 T cell receptor beta chains below all came from one sample that was sequenced in a study of blood T cells in healthy people across ages. With a J-beta primer mix and a sample-barcoded 5' primer, a second PCR ran about 7 to 12 cycles. MiXCR, run by TCRdb on the 5' RACE reads, gives a single entry per CDR3 protein. This sample yields about 1.4 million distinct CDR3 sequences, of which roughly 59% are seen a single time; 6.7% belongs to the top ten. Sequences were obtained from blood. Every receptor here comes from a man between 18 and 29 years old in good health.

This chain links TRBV7-6 with TRBJ2-7; D is possibly TRBD1 or TRBD2 (5 bases each). Trimming pared 1 base from V and 7 bases from J, leaving 14 bases between. Germline lookup yields CDR1 SGHVS and CDR2 FNYEAQ. This CDR3 contains 14 residues. This chain's CDR3 is CASSLGGTGREQYF. The CDR3 nucleotides are TGTGCCAGCAGCTTAGGAGGGACCGGTAGGGAGCAGTACTTC. The variable domain in full, with the rest retrieved from reference TRBV7-6 and TRBJ2-7, is GAGVSQSPRYKVTKRGQDVALRCDPISGHVSLYWYRQALGQGPEFLTYFNYEAQQDKSGLPNDRFSAERPEGSISTLTIQRTEQRDSAMYRCASSLGGTGREQYFGPGTRLTVT.

The chain is built from TRBV4-3 and TRBJ2-3; D remains ambiguous. Germline CDR1 LGHNA, CDR2 YSLEER. This CDR3 has 15 amino acids. Trimming shortened V by 0 bases and J by 3 bases, and 10 bases separated the two germline ends. CDR3 bases: TGCGCCAGCAGCCAAGATGGGTCTACGACAGATACGCAGTATTTT. Encoded protein: CASSQDGSTTDTQYF.

The chain uses TRBV20-1 and TRBJ1-6; 8 bases align to TRBD1. The V segment lost 0 bases and the J segment 9 bases; nucleotides outside the gene matches: 10. The CDR3 consists of 16 residues. From germline, CDR1 is DFQATT and CDR2 SNEGSKA (reference sequence). The CDR3 DNA reads as TGCAGTGCTAGAGATCCAGGGGGCGCAGGTGGTTCACCCCTCCACTTT. Translated: CSARDPGGAGGSPLHF.

This chain connects TRBV6-2 or TRBV6-3 to TRBJ2-4; 7 bases line up with TRBD1. This CDR3 is 16 amino acids long. With V trimmed by 6 bases and J by 0 bases, 8 bases remained unmatched. CDR1 and CDR2 from the germline V gene are MNHEY and SVGEGT. CDR3 nucleotides: TGTGCCAGCAGCCCCGGGACAGATCTAGCCAAAAACATTCAGTACTTC. It is translated as CASSPGTDLAKNIQYF.

The CDR3 nucleotides are TGTGCCAGCAGTTACTCGGGACTAGCAGTGAATGAGCAGTTCTTC. It yields the protein CASSYSGLAVNEQFF. The chain is built from TRBV6-2 or TRBV6-3 and TRBJ2-1; TRBD2 matches at 9 bases. V was clipped by 0 bases and J by 7 bases; unmatched bases: 4. The CDR3 consists of 15 residues. Germline V gene data show CDR1 as MNHEY and CDR2 as SVGEGT.

This clonotype was seen a few times. V is TRBV6-6 and J is TRBJ1-2, with D possibly being TRBD1 (5 bases). From germline, CDR1 is MNHNY and CDR2 SVGAGI (reference sequence). V was clipped by 5 bases and J by 7 bases, with 23 bases between them. The CDR3 consists of 16 residues. As DNA, the CDR3 is TGTGCCAGCAGTGACCGCGCGGGGGAATCATCTCCTGGCTACACCTTC. It translates to CASSDRAGESSPGYTF.

This sequence joins TRBV20-1 and TRBJ1-1; D not resolved. CDR1 and CDR2 from the germline V gene are DFQATT and SNEGSKA (reference sequence). V shed 5 bases and J shed 2 bases, with 3 bases lying between them. This CDR3 has 10 residues. The CDR3 DNA follows: TGCAGTGCTTTTAACACTGAAGCTTTCTTT. As protein: CSAFNTEAFF.

The chain has TRBV27 and TRBJ1-1, with TRBD1 matching 8 bases. This CDR3 comprises 13 residues. V trimming: 7 bases; J trimming: 4 bases; junction bases outside the gene matches: 5. The germline CDR1 and CDR2 sequences are MNHEY and SMNVEV (reference sequence). In DNA form, the CDR3 reads TGTGCCAGCACACGGACAGGGCTCACTGAAGCTTTCTTT. Amino acid sequence: CASTRTGLTEAFF.

This clonotype was seen at least ten times. The V call is TRBV6-6, the J call TRBJ2-7; TRBD1 is a possible D gene (5 bases). V gave up 2 bases and J gave up 3 bases, with 5 bases separating them. The CDR3 is 12 residues long. From germline, CDR1 is MNHNY and CDR2 SVGAGI (reference sequence). Here the CDR3 reads CASSYDSYEQYF. CDR3 sequence (DNA): TGTGCCAGCAGTTACGACAGCTACGAGCAGTACTTC.

The chain uses TRBV21-1 and TRBJ2-5; TRBD2 is the table's D call, not checked against the DNA. TRBV21-1 is recorded as a pseudogene. CDR3 length equals 19 residues. This CDR3 is CASSKTGGARSPDQETQYF. The CDR3 nucleotides are TGTGCCAGCAGCAAAACCGGGGGAGCGAGGAGTCCCGACCAAGAGACCCAGTACTTC.

The chain carries TRBV20-1 and TRBJ2-3; TRBD2 is a possible D gene (6 bases). The CDR3 length is 14 residues. Germline V gene sequence: CDR1 DFQATT, CDR2 SNEGSKA (reference sequence). Trimming removed 3 bases at V and 0 bases at J, with 10 bases between. In DNA, the CDR3 is TGCAGTGCTAGTTGGGGGACTAGCACAGATACGCAGTATTTT. It encodes CSASWGTSTDTQYF.